This entry lists 30 T cell receptor beta chains sequenced from one sample in a study of neurological immune-mediated disorders. TCRdb used MiXCR to reprocess the 5' RACE reads, holding one entry per CDR3 protein. In the table there are 15,000 to 20,000 distinct CDR3 sequences, roughly 2.5% of which are singletons. Sequencing was performed on PBMCs. The receptor source for this set is a woman in her late teens or twenties with multiple sclerosis.

This clonotype was counted many times. V usage is TRBV11-1 and J usage is TRBJ2-2; 7 bases line up with TRBD2. The CDR3 is 14 residues long. Germline V lookup: CDR1 SGHAT, CDR2 FQDESV (reference sequence). J gave up 6 bases and V 5 bases, and 6 bases lay outside the gene matches. The CDR3 sequence is CASSTKAGAGELFF. The DNA of the CDR3 is TGTGCCAGCAGCACCAAGGCGGGGGCCGGGGAGCTGTTTTTT.

This clonotype was counted a few times. This chain uses TRBV14 with TRBJ2-5; D might be TRBD1 (6 bases). Trimming removed 1 base from V and 5 bases from J, with 14 bases in between. Germline V gene lookup returns CDR1 SGHDN and CDR2 FVKESK. This CDR3 region has 15 residues. CDR3 nucleotides: TGTGCCAGCAGCCAAGCCAACAGGGAGAGCGAGACCCAGTACTTC. Its translation is CASSQANRESETQYF.

In this sample, this clonotype is medium-sized. The chain recombines TRBV12-3 or TRBV12-4 with TRBJ2-5; D possibly corresponds to TRBD2 (5 bases). This CDR3 contains 15 residues. V was clipped by 6 bases and J by 7 bases, with 21 bases between them. CDR3 loop: CASSYRDLGVGTQYF. The CDR3 nucleotides are TGTGCCAGCAGCTACCGGGATCTCGGGGTAGGGACCCAGTACTTC.

This clonotype was observed a few times. The V call is TRBV28, the J call TRBJ2-7, with 8 bases fitting TRBD1. Trimming took 8 bases from V and 0 from J; bases not matched to a gene: 12. This CDR3 has 16 amino acids. Germline V gene sequence: CDR1 MDHEN, CDR2 SYDVKM. CDR3 coding DNA: TGTGCCAGCGGTATACCGGGACAGGACCTCTCCTACGAGCAGTACTTC. Translated, it gives CASGIPGQDLSYEQYF.

Many counts were recorded for this clonotype. The chain recombines TRBV3-1 with TRBJ1-2; D not certain. V dropped 1 base and J dropped 3 bases, with 15 bases sitting between them. CDR1 and CDR2 (germline): LGHDT, YNNKEL (reference sequence). The CDR3 length is 16 residues. The CDR3 region is CASSQGSMGYHYGYTF. The CDR3 DNA reads TGTGCCAGCAGCCAAGGAAGCATGGGTTACCACTATGGCTACACCTTC.

This clonotype came up many times. The gene calls are TRBV5-6 and TRBJ2-3; no reliable D call. The germline V gene has CDR1 SGHDT and CDR2 YYEEEE. CDR3 length: 15 residues. Deletions cut 1 base from V and 1 base from J, with 10 bases between. In DNA form, the CDR3 reads TGTGCCAGCAGCTTGTTAAACTATCGCACAGATACGCAGTATTTT. This codes for CASSLLNYRTDTQYF.

The table lists this clonotype with many counts. The V and J genes are TRBV15 and TRBJ2-1; TRBD2 matches 14 bases. From germline, CDR1 is LNHNV and CDR2 YYDKDF (reference sequence). This CDR3 has 17 amino acids. Germline trimming cut 8 bases from V and 5 bases from J; bases unmatched to any gene: 11. As DNA, the CDR3 is TGTGCCACCCAGACTAGCGGGGGGGCTAGTCCAAACAATGAGCAGTTCTTC. Residues: CATQTSGGASPNNEQFF.

This clonotype came up many times. V and J are TRBV20-1 and TRBJ2-1; TRBD2 aligns across 8 bases. Per germline, CDR1 DFQATT and CDR2 SNEGSKA (reference sequence). With 6 bases clipped from V and 4 bases from J, the junction kept 8 bases outside the gene matches. This CDR3 has 14 amino acids. The CDR3 reads CSAWGVAGYNEQFF. For the CDR3, the DNA is TGCAGTGCCTGGGGGGTAGCGGGATACAATGAGCAGTTCTTC.

In its sample, this clonotype was seen many times. This rearrangement joins TRBV7-9 to TRBJ1-4; 8 bases fit TRBD1. From germline, CDR1 is SEHNR and CDR2 FQNEAQ (reference sequence). V lost 6 bases and J lost 8; bases outside the gene matches: 8. The CDR3 runs 14 residues. The CDR3 DNA is TGTGCCAGCAGTTCGACAGGGGAGGACGAAAAACTGTTTTTT. Translating gives CASSSTGEDEKLFF.

This clonotype appeared a few times. The chain has TRBV11-2 and TRBJ2-1; D might be TRBD1 or TRBD2, each matching 6 bases. Trimming shortened V by 3 bases and J by 0 bases, and 15 bases separated the two germline ends. This CDR3 spans 17 amino acids. CDR1 SGHAT and CDR2 FQNNGV come from the germline V gene. The chain's CDR3 is CASSFRKGGSSYNEQFF. The DNA for the CDR3 is TGTGCCAGCAGCTTCAGGAAAGGGGGGAGCTCCTACAATGAGCAGTTCTTC. Full variable domain (rest looked up from reference TRBV11-2 and TRBJ2-1): EAGVAQSPRYKIIEKRQSVAFWCNPISGHATLYWYQQILGQGPKLLIQFQNNGVVDDSQLPKDRFSAERLKGVDSTLKIQPAKLEDSAVYLCASSFRKGGSSYNEQFFGPGTRLTVL.

This clonotype was seen ten or more times. This chain connects TRBV10-3 to TRBJ2-3, with D possibly TRBD2 on 5 matching bases. Per the germline V gene, CDR1 is ENHRY and CDR2 is SYGVKD. The CDR3 extends over 15 amino acids. Trimming shortened V by 4 bases and J by 5 bases, and 16 bases separated the two germline ends. The CDR3 reads CAISAAGGVEDTQYF. In nucleotides, the CDR3 is TGTGCCATCAGTGCCGCGGGCGGCGTCGAAGATACGCAGTATTTT.

This chain connects TRBV11-2 to TRBJ2-1; D call uncertain. V was shortened by 2 bases and J by 9 bases, with 2 bases between the two germline ends. The CDR3 consists of 10 residues. The V gene's germline CDR1 is SGHAT and CDR2 FQNNGV. The CDR3 DNA reads TGTGCCAGCAGCTTAAGTGAGCAGTTCTTC. It yields the protein CASSLSEQFF.

This clonotype was detected ten times or more. V is TRBV4-2 and J is TRBJ2-2; D is uncertain. CDR3 length: 13 amino acids. The germline gives CDR1 LGHNA, CDR2 YNFKEQ. V lost 0 bases and J 5 bases, leaving 4 bases between the germline ends. The CDR3 DNA sequence: TGTGCCAGCAGCCAAGATATGACCGGGGAGCTGTTTTTT. It translates to CASSQDMTGELFF.

In its sample, this clonotype was seen many times. The V gene is TRBV10-2, the J gene TRBJ1-2, with unresolved D. This CDR3 is built from 14 residues. The V end was cut by 3 bases, the J end by 2 bases, with 10 bases between. Germline loops: CDR1 WSHSY, CDR2 SAAADI. Here the CDR3 DNA reads TGCGCCAGCAGTGATAACTTCCTCAACTATGGCTACACCTTC. It codes for CASSDNFLNYGYTF.

The sample holds many counts of this clonotype. The genes are TRBV4-1 and TRBJ2-1; D is unresolved. V shed 2 bases and J shed 2 bases, with 4 bases lying between them. Germline CDR1 MGHRA, CDR2 YSYEKL. This CDR3 comprises 13 residues. The CDR3 is CASSQQTYNEQFF. The CDR3 nucleotides read TGCGCCAGCAGCCAACAGACCTACAATGAGCAGTTCTTC.

This sequence joins TRBV29-1 and TRBJ2-5; a possible D gene is TRBD1 (6 bases). The CDR3 is 13 amino acids. Germline V lookup: CDR1 SQVTM, CDR2 ANQGSEA. The V and J ends lost 8 bases and 2 bases respectively, with 15 bases between them. CDR3 DNA sequence: TGCAGCCTTATCCGGGACACACAAGAGACCCAGTACTTC. Protein sequence: CSLIRDTQETQYF.

This clonotype came up many times. The genes are TRBV5-1 and TRBJ2-3; no firm D call. V was clipped by 0 bases and J by 1 base, with 6 bases between them. The germline gives CDR1 SGHRS, CDR2 YFSETQ. This CDR3 region has 14 residues. The CDR3 protein is CASSLALGTDTQYF. The CDR3 coding sequence is TGCGCCAGCAGCTTGGCACTTGGCACAGATACGCAGTATTTT.

This clonotype was recorded many times. The chain uses TRBV20-1 and TRBJ2-1; 7 bases are shared with TRBD1. In germline, CDR1 is DFQATT, CDR2 SNEGSKA (reference sequence). The V segment lost 3 bases and the J segment 1 base; nucleotides outside the gene matches: 6. CDR3 length: 15 residues. CDR3 coding DNA: TGCAGTGCTAGGTTAGACAGGGAGTCCTACAATGAGCAGTTCTTC. Amino acid sequence: CSARLDRESYNEQFF.

Sample share makes this clonotype medium-sized. The chain uses TRBV11-3 and TRBJ2-3; 7 bases map to TRBD2. The CDR3 has 14 amino acids. Per germline, CDR1 SGHNT and CDR2 YENEEA. The V segment lost 1 base and the J segment 4 bases; nucleotides outside the gene matches: 2. CDR3 protein: CASSLGLASDTQYF. The CDR3 DNA reads as TGTGCCAGCAGCTTAGGACTAGCCTCAGATACGCAGTATTTT. Filled out from reference TRBV11-3 and TRBJ2-3, the complete variable domain reads EAGVVQSPRYKIIEKKQPVAFWCNPISGHNTLYWYLQNLGQGPELLIRYENEEAVDDSQLPKDRFSAERLKGVDSTLKIQPAELGDSAVYLCASSLGLASDTQYFGPGTRLTVL.

This clonotype qualifies as medium-sized (0.01 to 0.1%). The chain employs TRBV5-1 and TRBJ2-7; TRBD2 agrees at 7 bases. Unmatched junction bases numbered 5, after V lost 5 bases and J lost 3 bases. Germline V CDR1 and CDR2: SGHRS, YFSETQ. The CDR3 extends over 13 amino acids. The chain's CDR3 is CASSQRGDYEQYF. In DNA form, the CDR3 reads TGCGCCAGCAGTCAGCGGGGAGACTACGAGCAGTACTTC.

There are many counts of this clonotype. The chain employs TRBV12-3 or TRBV12-4 and TRBJ1-2; no firm D call. This CDR3 is 13 amino acids long. V was clipped by 3 bases and J by 6 bases, with 11 bases between them. CDR3 in DNA: TGTGCCAGCAGTTTTACGGGAATGGATGGCTACACCTTC. It translates to CASSFTGMDGYTF.

This clonotype occurred many times. The chain recombines TRBV7-6 with TRBJ1-3; 8 bases are shared with TRBD1. Losses at the gene ends were 5 bases for V and 2 bases for J; bases not matched to a gene: 11. Germline CDR1 reads SGHVS; CDR2 reads FNYEAQ. This CDR3 contains 17 residues. The CDR3 DNA follows: TGTGCCAGCAGCCCGAGGTCGCAGGGGGCTGCTGGAAACACCATATATTTT. Its protein is CASSPRSQGAAGNTIYF.

This clonotype was detected many times. V and J are TRBV5-1 and TRBJ2-4; a weak D match, TRBD2 (5 bases). There are 14 residues in the CDR3. Trimming left V 4 bases short and J 6 bases short, with 14 bases between. CDR1 is SGHRS, CDR2 YFSETQ, per germline. CDR3 sequence: CASSPTSGGNIQYF. The CDR3 DNA reads as TGCGCCAGCAGCCCTACGAGCGGTGGAAACATTCAGTACTTC.

In its sample, this clonotype was seen many times. The V gene is TRBV10-3, the J gene TRBJ1-3; D remains unclear. The CDR3 is 13 amino acids. Trimming took off 7 bases at V and 4 bases at J, with 11 bases between the two ends. Germline CDR1 is ENHRY and CDR2 is SYGVKD. The DNA for the CDR3 is TGTGCCATCACTTCGGAACTGGGAAACACCATATATTTT. Residues: CAITSELGNTIYF.

As concerns this clonotype: One end of the junction varies from germline; a read error may be responsible. The genes are TRBV5-5 and TRBJ2-1; D unclear. CDR1 and CDR2 (germline): SGHKS, YYEKEE (reference sequence). The length of the CDR3 is 14 residues. CDR3 sequence: CANSLVVSSGEQFF. The CDR3 DNA reads TGTGCCAACAGCTTGGTCGTCTCTTCGGGTGAGCAGTTCTTC.

This clonotype was observed a handful of times. The chain has TRBV15 and TRBJ1-1, with D maybe TRBD1 (6 bases). The germline gives CDR1 LNHNV, CDR2 YYDKDF (reference sequence). The CDR3 totals 15 residues. The V and J ends lost 1 base and 4 bases respectively, with 13 bases between them. CDR3 nucleotides: TGTGCCACCAGCAGAGCAGGGGCACAGGGCACTGAAGCTTTCTTT. Its translation is CATSRAGAQGTEAFF.

This clonotype is medium-sized (0.01 to 0.1%) by share. The chain uses TRBV12-3 or TRBV12-4 and TRBJ2-6; tentatively, D is TRBD2 (5 bases). V gave up 3 bases and J gave up 0 bases, with 12 bases separating them. This CDR3 has 17 amino acids. The CDR3 region has the DNA TGTGCCAGCAGTTTCGGTAGCGATTACTCTGGGGCCAACGTCCTGACTTTC. Protein product: CASSFGSDYSGANVLTF.

This clonotype came up many times. The rearrangement links TRBV6-4 to TRBJ2-3; the match to TRBD2 covers 10 bases. V lost 2 bases to trimming and J lost 4 bases; unmatched junction nucleotides: 0. From germline, CDR1 is MRHNA and CDR2 SNTAGT. CDR3 length: 14 residues. The CDR3 region is CASSDLAGADTQYF. CDR3 sequence (DNA): TGTGCCAGCAGTGACCTAGCGGGGGCAGATACGCAGTATTTT.

This clonotype was recorded at least ten times. The genes are TRBV11-3 and TRBJ1-1; the D gene is possibly TRBD1 (6 bases). Germline values: CDR1 SGHNT, CDR2 YENEEA. The CDR3 has 14 amino acids. V gave up 5 bases and J gave up 1 base, with 11 bases separating them. CDR3 region: CASSAGHTNTEAFF. Here the CDR3 DNA reads TGTGCCAGCAGCGCGGGACATACGAACACTGAAGCTTTCTTT.

Ten or more counts support this clonotype. The chain recombines TRBV5-1 with TRBJ1-3, with TRBD1 matching over 7 bases. This CDR3 spans 15 amino acids. The V gene's germline CDR1 is SGHRS and CDR2 YFSETQ. V lost 2 bases, J lost 6 bases, and 8 bases stayed unmatched. The CDR3 DNA reads as TGCGCCAGCAGCTTCCGGGACAGACTATTAAACACCATATATTTT. Protein: CASSFRDRLLNTIYF. The full variable domain, completed using reference TRBV5-1 and TRBJ1-3, is KAGVTQTPRYLIKTRGQQVTLSCSPISGHRSVSWYQQTPGQGLQFLFEYFSETQRNKGNFPGRFSGRQFSNSRSEMNVSTLELGDSALYLCASSFRDRLLNTIYFGEGSWLTVV.